Sequencing of this T cell receptor beta chain was carried out in a study of CD4 T cells in relation to SARS-CoV-2 and coronaviruses. Study-level information: Shared crossreactive spike epitopes were mapped to their HLA restriction.

As to this clone: No antigen is known for it.

Notes on the study in general: SARS-CoV-2-driven expansion was significantly weaker in crossreactive than monoreactive clones.

CDR3 length: 17 amino acids. Germline assignment: CDR1 LNHDA and CDR2 SQIVND (reference sequence). The ends lost 6 bases at V and 0 bases at J; junction bases unmatched: 11. TCRdb keeps only in-frame clones here, not all; method: immunoSEQ multiplex PCR. The table has about 36,000 clones, roughly 82% seen once. The receptor was isolated from an adult with COVID-19. The sequenced sample was memory CD4+ T cells from PBMCs, cultured in vitro. V is TRBV19 and J is TRBJ1-5; 7 nucleotides align to TRBD1. The CDR3 loop is CASSPRTGINSNQPQHF. The DNA for the CDR3 is TGTGCCAGTAGCCCCAGGACAGGAATAAATAGCAATCAGCCCCAGCATTTT.